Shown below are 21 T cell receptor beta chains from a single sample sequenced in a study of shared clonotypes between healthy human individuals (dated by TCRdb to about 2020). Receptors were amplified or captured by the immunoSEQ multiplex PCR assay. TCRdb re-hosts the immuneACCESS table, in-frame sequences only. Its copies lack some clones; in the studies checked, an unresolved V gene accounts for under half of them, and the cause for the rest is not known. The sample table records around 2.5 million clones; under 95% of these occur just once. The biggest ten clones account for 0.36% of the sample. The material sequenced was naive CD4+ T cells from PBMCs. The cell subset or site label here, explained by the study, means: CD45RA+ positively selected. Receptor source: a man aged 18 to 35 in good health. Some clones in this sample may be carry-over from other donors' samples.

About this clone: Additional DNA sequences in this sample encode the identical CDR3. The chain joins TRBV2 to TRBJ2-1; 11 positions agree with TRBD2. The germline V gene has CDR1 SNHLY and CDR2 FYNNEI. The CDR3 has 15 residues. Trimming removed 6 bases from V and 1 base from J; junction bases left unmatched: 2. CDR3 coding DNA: TGTGCCAGCAGGTTAGCGGGAGGGTCCTACAATGAGCAGTTCTTC. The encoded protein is CASRLAGGSYNEQFF.

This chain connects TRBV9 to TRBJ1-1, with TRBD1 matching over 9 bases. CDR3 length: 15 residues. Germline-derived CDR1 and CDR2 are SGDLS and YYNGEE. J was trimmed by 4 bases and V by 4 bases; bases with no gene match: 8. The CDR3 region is CASSPRDRVVTEAFF. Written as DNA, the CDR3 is TGTGCCAGCAGCCCCCGGGACAGGGTGGTCACTGAAGCTTTCTTT.

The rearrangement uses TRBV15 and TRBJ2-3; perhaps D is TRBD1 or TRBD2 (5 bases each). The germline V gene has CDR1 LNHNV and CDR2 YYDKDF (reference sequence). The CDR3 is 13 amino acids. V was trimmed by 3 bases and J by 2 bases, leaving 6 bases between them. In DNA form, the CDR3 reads TGTGCCACCAGCAGGGGGGACACAGATACGCAGTATTTT. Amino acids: CATSRGDTDTQYF.

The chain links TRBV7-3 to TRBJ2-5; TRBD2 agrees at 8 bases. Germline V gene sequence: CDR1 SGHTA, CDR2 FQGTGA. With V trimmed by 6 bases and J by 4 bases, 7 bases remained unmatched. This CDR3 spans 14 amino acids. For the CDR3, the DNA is TGTGCCAGCAGGTCAGACCTAGCGGGAGAGACCCAGTACTTC. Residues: CASRSDLAGETQYF. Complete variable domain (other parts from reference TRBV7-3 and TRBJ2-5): GAGVSQTPSNKVTEKGKYVELRCDPISGHTALYWYRQSLGQGPEFLIYFQGTGAADDSGLPNDRFFAVRPEGSVSTLKIQRTERGDSAVYLCASRSDLAGETQYFGPGTRLLVL.

The CDR3 protein is CASSLGLAVISYEQYF. The CDR3 DNA sequence: TGTGCCAGCAGCTTGGGACTAGCGGTAATCTCCTACGAGCAGTACTTC. The V gene is TRBV5-6, the J gene TRBJ2-7; TRBD2 matches at 9 bases. This CDR3 has 16 amino acids. The V gene's germline CDR1 is SGHDT and CDR2 YYEEEE. Losses at the gene ends were 0 bases for V and 0 bases for J; bases not matched to a gene: 4.

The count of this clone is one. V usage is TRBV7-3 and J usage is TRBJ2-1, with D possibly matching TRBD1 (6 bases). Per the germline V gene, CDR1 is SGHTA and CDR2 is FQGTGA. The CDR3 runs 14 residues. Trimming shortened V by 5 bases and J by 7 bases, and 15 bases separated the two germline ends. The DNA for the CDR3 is TGTGCCAGCAGCCCCGCCCGGCAGGGGAATGAGCAGTTCTTC. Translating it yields CASSPARQGNEQFF.

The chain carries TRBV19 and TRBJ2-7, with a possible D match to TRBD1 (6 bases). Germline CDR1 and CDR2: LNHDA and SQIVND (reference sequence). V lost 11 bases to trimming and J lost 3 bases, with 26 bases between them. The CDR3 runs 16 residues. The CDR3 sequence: CARGWAGDRQNYEQYF. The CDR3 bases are TGTGCCCGTGGGTGGGCAGGGGATCGACAGAACTACGAGCAGTACTTC. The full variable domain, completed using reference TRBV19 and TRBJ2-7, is DGGITQSPKYLFRKEGQNVTLSCEQNLNHDAMYWYRQDPGQGLRLIYYSQIVNDFQKGDIAEGYSVSREKKESFPLTVTSAQKNPTAFYLCARGWAGDRQNYEQYFGPGTRLTVT.

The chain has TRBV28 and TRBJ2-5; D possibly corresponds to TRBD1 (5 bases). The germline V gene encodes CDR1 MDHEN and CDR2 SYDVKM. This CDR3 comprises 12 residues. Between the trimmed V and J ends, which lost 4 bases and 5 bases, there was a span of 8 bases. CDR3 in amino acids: CASSWAGETQYF. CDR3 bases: TGTGCCAGCAGTTGGGCAGGGGAGACCCAGTACTTC.

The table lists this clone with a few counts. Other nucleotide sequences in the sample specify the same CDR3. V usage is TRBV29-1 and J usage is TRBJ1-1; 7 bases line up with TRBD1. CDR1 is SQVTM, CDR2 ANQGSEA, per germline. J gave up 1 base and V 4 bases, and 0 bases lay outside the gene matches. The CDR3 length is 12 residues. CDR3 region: CSVGTGNTEAFF. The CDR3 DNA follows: TGCAGCGTTGGGACAGGGAACACTGAAGCTTTCTTT.

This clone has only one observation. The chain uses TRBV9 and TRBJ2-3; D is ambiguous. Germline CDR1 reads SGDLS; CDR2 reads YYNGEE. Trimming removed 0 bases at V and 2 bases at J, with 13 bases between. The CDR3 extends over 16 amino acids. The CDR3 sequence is CASSVGLGSDTDTQYF. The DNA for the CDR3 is TGTGCCAGCAGCGTAGGACTGGGGTCGGACACAGATACGCAGTATTTT.

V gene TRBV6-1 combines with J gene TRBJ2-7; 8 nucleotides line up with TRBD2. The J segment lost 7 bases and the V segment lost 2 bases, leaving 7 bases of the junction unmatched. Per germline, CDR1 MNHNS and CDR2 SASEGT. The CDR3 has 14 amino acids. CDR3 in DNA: TGTGCCAGCAGTGAATTTGGGACTAGACTTGAGCAGTACTTC. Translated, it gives CASSEFGTRLEQYF.

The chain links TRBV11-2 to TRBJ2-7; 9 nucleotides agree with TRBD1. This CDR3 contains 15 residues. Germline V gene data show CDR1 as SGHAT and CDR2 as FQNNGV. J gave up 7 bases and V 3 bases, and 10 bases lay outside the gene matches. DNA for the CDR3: TGTGCCAGCAGCTTTAGCCCACAGGGGGCGTATGAGCAGTACTTC. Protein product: CASSFSPQGAYEQYF.

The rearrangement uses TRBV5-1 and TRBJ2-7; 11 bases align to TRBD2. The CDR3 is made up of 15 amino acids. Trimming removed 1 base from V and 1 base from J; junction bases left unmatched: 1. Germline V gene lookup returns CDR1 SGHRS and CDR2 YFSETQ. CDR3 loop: CASSLRLAGSYEQYF. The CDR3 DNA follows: TGCGCCAGCAGCTTGAGACTAGCGGGGTCCTACGAGCAGTACTTC.

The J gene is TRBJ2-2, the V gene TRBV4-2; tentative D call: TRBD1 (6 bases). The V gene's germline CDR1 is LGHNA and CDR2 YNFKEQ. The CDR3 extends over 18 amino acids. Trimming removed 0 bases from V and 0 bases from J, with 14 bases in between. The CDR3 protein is CASSQDLAGVANTGELFF. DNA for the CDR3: TGTGCCAGCAGCCAAGATTTGGCAGGGGTTGCGAACACCGGGGAGCTGTTTTTT.

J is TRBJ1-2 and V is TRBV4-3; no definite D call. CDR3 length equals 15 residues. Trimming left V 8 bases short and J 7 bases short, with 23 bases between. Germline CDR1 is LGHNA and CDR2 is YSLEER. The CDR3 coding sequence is TGCGCCAGCCAGGTGGACTGGACGACCCGGGGTGGCTACACCTTC. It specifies CASQVDWTTRGGYTF.

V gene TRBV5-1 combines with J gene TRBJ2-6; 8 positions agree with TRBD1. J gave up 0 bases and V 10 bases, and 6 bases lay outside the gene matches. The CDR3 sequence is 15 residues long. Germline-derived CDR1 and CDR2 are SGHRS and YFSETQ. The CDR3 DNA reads TGCGCCTCGGGGACAGGTAACTCTGGGGCCAACGTCCTGACTTTC. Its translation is CASGTGNSGANVLTF.

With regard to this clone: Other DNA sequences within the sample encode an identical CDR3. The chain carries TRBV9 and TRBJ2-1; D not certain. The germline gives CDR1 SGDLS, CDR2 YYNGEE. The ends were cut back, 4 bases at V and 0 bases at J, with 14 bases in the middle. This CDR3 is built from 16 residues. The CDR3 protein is CASSPSGGSSYNEQFF. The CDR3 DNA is TGTGCCAGCAGCCCCTCGGGCGGTAGCTCCTACAATGAGCAGTTCTTC.

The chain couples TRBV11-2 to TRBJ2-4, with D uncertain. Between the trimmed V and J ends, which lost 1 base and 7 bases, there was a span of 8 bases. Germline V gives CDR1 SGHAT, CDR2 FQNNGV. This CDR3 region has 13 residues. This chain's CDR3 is CASSLGRLNIQYF. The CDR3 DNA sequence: TGTGCCAGCAGCTTAGGTAGGCTGAACATTCAGTACTTC.

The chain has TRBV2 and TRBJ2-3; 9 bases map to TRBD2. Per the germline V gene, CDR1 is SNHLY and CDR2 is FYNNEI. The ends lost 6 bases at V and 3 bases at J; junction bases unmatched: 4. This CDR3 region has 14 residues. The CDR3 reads CASSPGLATDTQYF. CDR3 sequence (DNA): TGTGCCAGCAGCCCCGGACTAGCGACAGATACGCAGTATTTT.

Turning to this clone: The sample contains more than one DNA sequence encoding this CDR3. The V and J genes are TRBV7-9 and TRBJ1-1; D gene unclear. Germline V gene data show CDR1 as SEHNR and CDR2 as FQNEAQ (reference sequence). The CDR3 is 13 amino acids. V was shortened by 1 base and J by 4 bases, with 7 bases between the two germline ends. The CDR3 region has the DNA TGTGCCAGCAGCTTAGGTATTGGCACTGAAGCTTTCTTT. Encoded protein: CASSLGIGTEAFF.

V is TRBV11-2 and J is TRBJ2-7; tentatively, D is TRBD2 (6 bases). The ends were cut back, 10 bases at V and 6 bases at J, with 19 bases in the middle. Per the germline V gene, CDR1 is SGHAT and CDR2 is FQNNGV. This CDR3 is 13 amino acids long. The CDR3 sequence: CAIDSGENSEQYF. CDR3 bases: TGTGCCATAGATTCGGGAGAGAACTCCGAGCAGTACTTC.